A single sample is the source of the 6 T cell receptor beta chains below, sequenced in a study of cytomegalovirus exposure and HLA in healthy donors. Clones were sequenced by immunoSEQ multiplex PCR, and TCRdb holds only the in-frame ones, with some missing. The table has roughly 60,000 clones, roughly nine tenths seen once. The source material was PBMCs. These receptors came from a woman between 25 and 40 years old in good health and CMV-seronegative.

This clone was counted a single time. The chain joins TRBV19 to TRBJ1-3; 12 bases fit TRBD1. The junction had 14 bases not matched to a gene; V was cut back by 7 bases and J by 4 bases. The germline gives CDR1 LNHDA, CDR2 SQIVND (reference sequence). The CDR3 is 18 amino acids. The CDR3 reads CASTRPPGQGAGGNTIYF. In DNA form, the CDR3 reads TGTGCCAGTACCAGACCGCCGGGACAGGGGGCAGGCGGAAACACCATATATTTT.

The CDR3 reads CASSLTSGTTNTGELFF. The CDR3 nucleotides are TGTGCCAGCAGCTTAACTAGCGGGACCACGAACACCGGGGAGCTGTTTTTT. The chain employs TRBV11-3 and TRBJ2-2; 10 bases fit TRBD2. Losses at the gene ends were 2 bases for V and 0 bases for J; bases not matched to a gene: 3. CDR1 is SGHNT and CDR2 is YENEEA in the germline V gene. The CDR3 contains 17 residues.

The V and J genes are TRBV30 and TRBJ2-1; TRBD2 agrees at 7 bases. CDR1 is GTSNPN, CDR2 SVGIG, per germline (reference sequence). V lost 3 bases, J lost 5 bases, and 13 bases stayed unmatched. The CDR3 consists of 16 residues. This chain's CDR3 is CAWRILAGALNNEQFF. The CDR3 DNA follows: TGTGCCTGGAGGATTTTGGCGGGAGCCCTAAACAATGAGCAGTTCTTC.

The CDR3: CAISEDRGNQPQHF. The DNA of the CDR3 is TGTGCCATCAGTGAAGACAGGGGTAATCAGCCCCAGCATTTT. The rearrangement links TRBV10-3 to TRBJ1-5; TRBD1 agrees at 8 bases. The length of the CDR3 is 14 residues. Germline lookup yields CDR1 ENHRY and CDR2 SYGVKD. The ends lost 3 bases at V and 4 bases at J; junction bases unmatched: 2.

The V gene is TRBV7-9, the J gene TRBJ2-3; 11 positions match TRBD2. With V trimmed by 6 bases and J by 5 bases, 10 bases remained unmatched. This CDR3 has 16 residues. Germline CDR1 and CDR2: SEHNR and FQNEAQ (reference sequence). CDR3 in DNA: TGTGCCAGCAGTATGACTAGCGGGAAGGGCAGAGATACGCAGTATTTT. Its translation is CASSMTSGKGRDTQYF.

The chain joins TRBV19 to TRBJ2-3; D may be TRBD2 (5 bases). Between the trimmed V and J ends, which lost 2 bases and 2 bases, there was a span of 11 bases. Per the germline V gene, CDR1 is LNHDA and CDR2 is SQIVND (reference sequence). The CDR3 covers 15 residues. CDR3 loop: CASSIRSGFTDTQYF. CDR3 DNA sequence: TGTGCCAGTAGTATACGGTCGGGATTCACAGATACGCAGTATTTT.